This TCR beta chain was captured by sequencing in a study of T cells after yellow fever vaccination. TCRdb re-called the 5' RACE reads through MiXCR, storing one row per CDR3 protein. The sample shows around 250,000 distinct CDR3 sequences, about 7% of them seen only once. Of note for this clonotype: What it recognizes is unknown.

Study-level results: Just a small share of clonotypes turned up in the CD4 compartment as well as the CD8 compartment. Weaker in magnitude, the secondary response showed a faster peak on day 5 versus 15.

The CDR3 has 13 residues. CDR1 is SEHNR, CDR2 FQNEAQ, per germline (reference sequence). Trimming cost V 2 bases and J 4 bases, with 5 bases left between them. Source: CD4+ T cells sorted from PBMCs, taken 15 days after the yellow fever booster vaccination. The chain employs TRBV7-9 and TRBJ2-2; D is unresolved. The TCR was taken from a man in his thirties or forties who received the YFV17D yellow fever vaccine. The CDR3 DNA is TGTGCCAGCAGCTTACTACCCACCGGGGAGCTGTTTTTT. As protein: CASSLLPTGELFF. Complete variable domain (other parts from reference TRBV7-9 and TRBJ2-2): DTGVSQNPRHKITKRGQNVTFRCDPISEHNRLYWYRQTLGQGPEFLTYFQNEAQLEKSRLLSDRFSAERPKGSFSTLEIQRTEQGDSAMYLCASSLLPTGELFFGEGSRLTVL.